Shown below are 25 T cell receptor beta chains from a single sample sequenced in a study of human T cells and chemical hapten exposure (dated by TCRdb to the early 2020s). Libraries were made using RACE. The sample was run on a NextSeq 500. The public reads were reanalyzed by TCRdb: fastp trimming at Q25, MiXCR alignment, in-frame beta chains only. Entries are consolidated by CDR3 protein sequence, retaining the most common genes and DNA. The sample contains 85,000 to 100,000 distinct CDR3 sequences, 10% to 12% of them found a single time. 2.5% to 4% of the sample belongs to the ten largest clones. This sample's time point label indicates: pre-sensitization, week 0. This specimen's treatment or condition label, interpreted: therapeutic diphenylcyclopropenone sensitization with weekly scalp DPC. The sample was whole blood, taken in connection with sensitization to the hapten diphenylcyclopropenone (DPC). The receptor set was obtained from a woman between 55 and 75 years old with alopecia areata. Some clones in this sample may be carry-over from other donors' samples.

The chain combines TRBV12-3 or TRBV12-4 with TRBJ2-7; D gene ambiguous. The V end lost 5 bases, the J end lost 4 bases, and 9 bases lay between the germline ends. The length of the CDR3 is 12 residues. The CDR3 nucleotides read TGTGCCAGCAGTCCCTCAGCGTACGAGCAGTACTTC. Translation: CASSPSAYEQYF.

The J gene is TRBJ2-3, the V gene TRBV30, with TRBD2 as a possible D gene (6 bases). In germline, CDR1 is GTSNPN, CDR2 SVGIG (reference sequence). The CDR3 runs to 15 residues. Trimming took 3 bases from V and 2 from J, leaving 15 bases between them. This CDR3 is CAWRPLLANTDTQYF. The CDR3 bases are TGTGCCTGGAGGCCCCTCCTAGCGAACACAGATACGCAGTATTTT.

The chain carries TRBV18 and TRBJ1-2; D is unclear. There are 14 residues in the CDR3. In germline, CDR1 is KGHSH, CDR2 LQKENI. V was clipped by 0 bases and J by 4 bases, with 9 bases between them. CDR3 in DNA: TGTGCCAGCTCACCACCAACCGAAAGCTATGGCTACACCTTC. This sequence encodes CASSPPTESYGYTF.

This clonotype was picked up a small number of times. V usage is TRBV5-6 and J usage is TRBJ2-3, with 7 bases that match TRBD2. The V gene end was trimmed by 4 bases and the J gene end by 0 bases; junction bases not matched to a gene: 20. Germline assignment: CDR1 SGHDT and CDR2 YYEEEE. The CDR3 runs 20 residues. In DNA, the CDR3 is TGTGCCAGCAGCCCTCCTAGCGGAGCGGGCCCTAGAGGGAGCACAGATACGCAGTATTTT. This sequence encodes CASSPPSGAGPRGSTDTQYF.

This clonotype showed up many times. V is TRBV18 and J is TRBJ1-5; D is uncertain. The CDR3 extends over 14 amino acids. Germline values: CDR1 KGHSH, CDR2 LQKENI. The V end lost 3 bases, the J end lost 5 bases, and 11 bases lay between the germline ends. In nucleotides, the CDR3 is TGTGCCAGCTCACCGGGTGCGCTAGATCAGCCCCAGCATTTT. Translation gives CASSPGALDQPQHF.

This clonotype turned up a few times. The chain carries TRBV11-1 and TRBJ2-1; maybe TRBD2 (5 bases). Trimming removed 5 bases at V and 9 bases at J, with 11 bases between. The CDR3 totals 12 residues. CDR1 is SGHAT, CDR2 FQDESV, per germline (reference sequence). The CDR3 DNA is TGTGCCAGCAGCGGAAGTGAGGGTGAGCAGTTCTTC. It translates to CASSGSEGEQFF.

This clonotype was seen ten or more times. The rearrangement links TRBV7-3 to TRBJ1-5; no definite D call. Germline CDR1 is SGHTA and CDR2 is FQGTGA. The CDR3 has 11 amino acids. Trimming cost V 6 bases and J 9 bases, with 9 bases left between them. The DNA of the CDR3 is TGTGCCAGCAGGCGTGAAGGGCCCCAGCATTTT. This encodes CASRREGPQHF.

The chain joins TRBV30 to TRBJ1-1; the D is unclear. V was clipped by 0 bases and J by 2 bases, with 10 bases between them. In germline, CDR1 is GTSNPN, CDR2 SVGIG (reference sequence). CDR3 length equals 14 residues. The CDR3 spells CAWSVLGRNTEAFF. The CDR3 nucleotides are TGTGCCTGGAGTGTACTGGGGAGAAACACTGAAGCTTTCTTT.

The V and J genes are TRBV28 and TRBJ1-1; D is ambiguous. The CDR3 consists of 13 residues. CDR1 and CDR2 from the germline V gene are MDHEN and SYDVKM. Trimming cost V 3 bases and J 11 bases, with 16 bases left between them. The CDR3 region is CASSLGQPRQAFF. In DNA form, the CDR3 reads TGTGCCAGCAGTTTGGGTCAGCCCCGGCAGGCTTTCTTT.

This clonotype was observed at least ten times. The J gene is TRBJ1-1, the V gene TRBV11-2; D may be TRBD1 (5 bases). The CDR3 has 16 amino acids. Germline values: CDR1 SGHAT, CDR2 FQNNGV. Trimming removed 5 bases from V and 8 bases from J, with 24 bases in between. CDR3 in DNA: TGTGCCAGCAGCAGCAGGGCCTACGGGACCCCGAAAGAAGCTTTCTTT. It encodes CASSSRAYGTPKEAFF.

This clonotype was picked up many times. The V gene is TRBV5-6, the J gene TRBJ2-7; 7 bases map to TRBD1. CDR1 and CDR2 (germline): SGHDT, YYEEEE. The trim removed 2 bases at V and 2 bases at J, leaving 4 bases unmatched. There are 14 residues in the CDR3. CDR3 DNA: TGTGCCAGCAGCTTAAAGGGGGCGGCCTACGAGCAGTACTTC. This gives the protein CASSLKGAAYEQYF.

The chain is built from TRBV19 and TRBJ1-4; unclear D gene. Germline lookup yields CDR1 LNHDA and CDR2 SQIVND (reference sequence). Between the trimmed V and J ends, which lost 8 bases and 2 bases, there was a span of 12 bases. This CDR3 contains 14 residues. The CDR3 loop is CASSDLSTNEKLFF. Here the CDR3 DNA reads TGTGCCAGTTCCGACCTGTCTACTAATGAAAAACTGTTTTTT.

The sample holds many counts of this clonotype. The chain employs TRBV7-3 and TRBJ2-1; 7 nucleotides line up with TRBD1. With V trimmed by 5 bases and J by 3 bases, 10 bases remained unmatched. The germline gives CDR1 SGHTA, CDR2 FQGTGA. The CDR3 has 16 amino acids. The chain's CDR3 is CASSPTGTEFYNEQFF. Written as DNA, the CDR3 is TGTGCCAGCAGCCCCACCGGGACAGAGTTCTACAATGAGCAGTTCTTC.

This clonotype occurred a few times. The J gene is TRBJ2-5, the V gene TRBV6-6; no clear D. Trimming shortened V by 0 bases and J by 7 bases, and 9 bases separated the two germline ends. The germline gives CDR1 MNHNY, CDR2 SVGAGI (reference sequence). The CDR3 runs to 13 residues. CDR3 protein: CASSYSLGLTQYF. CDR3 DNA sequence: TGTGCCAGCAGTTACTCGCTCGGGTTGACCCAGTACTTC.

J is TRBJ1-3 and V is TRBV29-1; TRBD1 might be the D (5 bases). Germline-derived CDR1 and CDR2 are SQVTM and ANQGSEA. This CDR3 has 16 residues. Between the trimmed V and J ends, which lost 7 bases and 1 base, there was a span of 20 bases. In DNA, the CDR3 is TGCAGCGCGAGGGATATGGAGGGGATTTCTGGAAACACCATATATTTT. This encodes CSARDMEGISGNTIYF.

There are a few counts of this clonotype. The chain couples TRBV5-1 to TRBJ1-1, with TRBD1 matching over 7 bases. Per germline, CDR1 SGHRS and CDR2 YFSETQ. The CDR3 totals 13 residues. The V segment lost 3 bases and the J segment 3 bases; nucleotides outside the gene matches: 2. The DNA for the CDR3 is TGCGCCAGCAGCTCGACAGGGTACACTGAAGCTTTCTTT. This encodes CASSSTGYTEAFF. Full variable domain (rest looked up from reference TRBV5-1 and TRBJ1-1): KAGVTQTPRYLIKTRGQQVTLSCSPISGHRSVSWYQQTPGQGLQFLFEYFSETQRNKGNFPGRFSGRQFSNSRSEMNVSTLELGDSALYLCASSSTGYTEAFFGQGTRLTVV.

This clonotype was seen more than once but under ten times. The genes are TRBV6-6 and TRBJ2-1, with 7 bases lining up with TRBD1. This CDR3 has 12 residues. Trimming at V came to 8 bases and at J to 8 bases, leaving 6 bases not matched to a gene. Per the germline V gene, CDR1 is MNHNY and CDR2 is SVGAGI (reference sequence). In DNA form, the CDR3 reads TGTGCCAGCCTAGGGGGCTTATATGAGCAGTTCTTC. Amino acid sequence: CASLGGLYEQFF.

This clonotype has at least ten counts. J is TRBJ2-3 and V is TRBV20-1; D may be TRBD2 (7 bases). Per the germline V gene, CDR1 is DFQATT and CDR2 is SNEGSKA (reference sequence). CDR3 length: 14 amino acids. Trimming removed 0 bases at V and 6 bases at J, with 13 bases between. CDR3 coding DNA: TGCAGTGCTAGAGATCCCGGGGGGCGGGATACGCAGTATTTT. Translated, it gives CSARDPGGRDTQYF.

This clonotype appeared a single time. This may stem from a read error, because a much larger clone lies one nucleotide away. Written as DNA, the CDR3 is TGTGCCAGCAGCCCAAACAGGGAGAATTCACCCCTCAACTTT. It yields the protein CASSPNRENSPLNF. V gene TRBV12-3 or TRBV12-4 combines with J gene TRBJ1-6; tentative D call: TRBD1 (6 bases). The CDR3 is 14 amino acids.

The chain joins TRBV29-1 to TRBJ2-3; 9 bases align to TRBD1. CDR3 length: 15 amino acids. V was clipped by 5 bases and J by 3 bases; unmatched bases: 9. Germline V CDR1 and CDR2: SQVTM, ANQGSEA. The DNA of the CDR3 is TGCAGCGTTTCAACAGGGGGCAAAGGTACAGATACGCAGTATTTT. It yields the protein CSVSTGGKGTDTQYF.

This clonotype was observed at least ten times. The chain combines TRBV5-1 with TRBJ2-7; 7 bases agree with TRBD1. The CDR3 runs 14 residues. With 2 bases clipped from V and 3 bases from J, the junction kept 5 bases outside the gene matches. Germline-derived CDR1 and CDR2 are SGHRS and YFSETQ. Here the CDR3 reads CASSLGTADYEQYF. DNA of the CDR3: TGCGCCAGCAGCTTAGGGACAGCGGACTACGAGCAGTACTTC.

This chain uses TRBV29-1 with TRBJ2-5, with D possibly matching TRBD2 (5 bases). V lost 7 bases and J 5 bases, leaving 8 bases between the germline ends. CDR1 SQVTM and CDR2 ANQGSEA come from the germline V gene. This CDR3 is built from 10 residues. This chain's CDR3 is CSAGEETQYF. CDR3 sequence (DNA): TGCAGCGCCGGGGAGGAGACCCAGTACTTC.

This chain joins TRBV19 and TRBJ2-7; 7 bases match TRBD1. The trim removed 6 bases at V and 2 bases at J, leaving 13 bases unmatched. This CDR3 has 16 amino acids. CDR1 is LNHDA, CDR2 SQIVND, per germline (reference sequence). DNA of the CDR3: TGTGCCAGTAGCCTACAACAGGGGCCAGGTACCTACGAGCAGTACTTC. The encoded protein is CASSLQQGPGTYEQYF. Supplemented by reference TRBV19 and TRBJ2-7, the full variable domain reads DGGITQSPKYLFRKEGQNVTLSCEQNLNHDAMYWYRQDPGQGLRLIYYSQIVNDFQKGDIAEGYSVSREKKESFPLTVTSAQKNPTAFYLCASSLQQGPGTYEQYFGPGTRLTVT.

This clonotype was observed at least ten times. The chain joins TRBV29-1 to TRBJ2-4; D is possibly TRBD1 or TRBD2 (6 bases each). This CDR3 has 11 residues. Trimming left V 6 bases short and J 14 bases short, with 17 bases between. Germline assignment: CDR1 SQVTM and CDR2 ANQGSEA. As DNA, the CDR3 is TGCAGCGTGGTTGGGGACACGGGGGAGTACTTC. Protein sequence: CSVVGDTGEYF.

This clonotype was seen a handful of times. The genes are TRBV14 and TRBJ1-6; D is uncertain. CDR1 is SGHDN, CDR2 FVKESK, per germline. The V and J ends lost 5 bases and 9 bases respectively, with 14 bases between them. CDR3 length equals 14 residues. The CDR3 loop reads CASSSRTWGSPLHF. The CDR3 coding sequence is TGTGCCAGCAGCTCCCGGACCTGGGGTTCACCCCTCCACTTT.